This TCR beta chain stems from a study of blood T cell repertoires in COVID-19 (dated by TCRdb to between 2020 and 2021). Background for the entire study: Samples covering the acute and convalescent phases of COVID-19 were provided by collaborators in the United States, Italy and Spain. The prospective study material was composed of cDNA or gDNA derived from T cells, B-cell-depleted T cells, or PBMCs. The dataset comprised deeply sampled blood TCRbeta repertoires from subjects exposed to, actively infected with, or recovered from COVID-19. The repertoires were released in a freely available public database intended as a resource for research on the immune response to SARS-CoV-2. The samples were drawn from two sources: the first 160 participants of the ongoing ImmuneRACE study, and some 1,300 subjects contributed by 6 global collaborators. The sample metadata nearly always contained a de-identified subject ID, COVID-19 status, age in years and sex. HLA class I and class II types, where available, came from metadata supplied by the sample provider rather than from assay-based typing.

At one collaborating source in Seattle, patients were enrolled during active infection and were followed longitudinally through the course of disease. The collaborating institutions used their own protocols to collect whole blood in K2EDTA tubes. For TCRbeta analysis, collaborators shipped samples in one of three forms: frozen whole blood, isolated PBMCs, or DNA extracted from either of those sample types. As for this clone: There is no known antigen for this receptor. The input lacks base qualities; no much larger clone sits a single base away.

TCRbeta CDR3 regions were amplified from genomic DNA by means of the immunoSEQ Assay, a bias-controlled multiplex PCR. The paper's processing steps were these. The number of nucleated cells in each sample was estimated from the amplification of reference gene primers within the assay. Sequence reads were collapsed and filtered to measure the absolute abundance of every unique TCRbeta CDR3 rearrangement. Productive Simpson clonality was computed per sample as the square root of Simpson's diversity index over productive rearrangements. TCRdb provides this immuneACCESS table in a form limited to in-frame rearrangements. Some clones are lacking; in checked studies, under half of them reflect an unresolved V gene, and why the rest are absent is not known. The D gene and trimming were derived from the DNA, and the V and J assignments and clone size from that table. This sample gives around 280,000 clones in total; 88% of them show up just once. About 11% of the sample lies in the top ten.

The V end loses 0 bases and the J end loses 0 bases, and a stretch of 6 bases separates them. From the germline V gene, CDR1 is SNHLY and CDR2 is FYNNEI. There are 15 amino acids in the CDR3, from cysteine to phenylalanine inclusive. The entry retains the CDR3 DNA only, 45 bases that are in frame from base 1. The study at large found these results: How much clinical and demographic metadata was included differed by source and by participant, and the metadata was provided uncurated.

The sequence is built from TRBV2 and TRBJ1-5; no confident D gene assignment can be made. The sequenced sample consisted of peripheral blood. This TCR derives from a woman aged 25 to 39 with COVID-19, enrolled during active disease. In nucleotide form, the sequence is TGTGCCAGCAGTGAAGCGGGCCGTAGCAATCAGCCCCAGCATTTT. Its protein product is CASSEAGRSNQPQHF.